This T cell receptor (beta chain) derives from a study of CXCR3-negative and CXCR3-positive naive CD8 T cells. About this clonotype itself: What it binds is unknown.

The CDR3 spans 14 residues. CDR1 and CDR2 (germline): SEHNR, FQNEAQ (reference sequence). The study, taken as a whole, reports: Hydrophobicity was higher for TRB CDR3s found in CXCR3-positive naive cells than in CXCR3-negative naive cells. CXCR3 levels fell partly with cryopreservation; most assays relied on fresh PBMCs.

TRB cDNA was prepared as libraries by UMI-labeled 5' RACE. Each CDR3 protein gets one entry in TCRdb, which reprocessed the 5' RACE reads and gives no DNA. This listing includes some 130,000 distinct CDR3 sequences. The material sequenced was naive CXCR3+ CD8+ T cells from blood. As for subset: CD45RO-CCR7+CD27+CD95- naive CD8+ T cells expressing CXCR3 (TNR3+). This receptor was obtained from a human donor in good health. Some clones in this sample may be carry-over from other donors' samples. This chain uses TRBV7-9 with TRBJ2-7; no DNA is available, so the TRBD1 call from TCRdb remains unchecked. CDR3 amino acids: CASSAWTGNYEQYF.